This T cell receptor (beta chain) was documented in a study of response to subunit inactivated influenza vaccine. Study-wide results and limits: A suggestion made by the authors is that each seasonal influenza vaccination recruits few new T cells.

One entry per CDR3 protein, called by TCRdb with MiXCR from the RT-PCR reads. The sample lists about 540,000 distinct CDR3 sequences, approximately 22% occurring once. CDR1 and CDR2 from the germline V gene are MGHRA and YSYEKL. Trimming stripped 0 bases from V and 0 bases from J, with 12 bases between. There are 18 residues in the CDR3. As to this clonotype: Its antigen is undetermined.

These data are also associated with another study on T cells expressing NK-cell markers. That report notes: For TCR beta, cDNA was produced by 5'RACE template switching with UMIs. HCMV seropositivity marked most of the eight sequenced donors; one was seronegative. Dominant NKG2C+ clonotypes accounted for about 1.0-8% of CD8+ T cells in a handful of donors. In a few donors, dominant clonotypes made up about 25-60.1% of CD3+CD56-NKG2C+ cells.

The sequenced sample was CD4+ T cells sorted from PBMCs, obtained 11 to 12 days after vaccination. The sequence was obtained from a man between 50 and 59 years old who received an inactivated influenza vaccine. This chain connects TRBV4-1 to TRBJ2-6; no reliable D call. CDR3 region: CASSQDPTAPSGANVLTF. CDR3 DNA sequence: TGCGCCAGCAGCCAAGACCCTACGGCCCCCTCTGGGGCCAACGTCCTGACTTTC.